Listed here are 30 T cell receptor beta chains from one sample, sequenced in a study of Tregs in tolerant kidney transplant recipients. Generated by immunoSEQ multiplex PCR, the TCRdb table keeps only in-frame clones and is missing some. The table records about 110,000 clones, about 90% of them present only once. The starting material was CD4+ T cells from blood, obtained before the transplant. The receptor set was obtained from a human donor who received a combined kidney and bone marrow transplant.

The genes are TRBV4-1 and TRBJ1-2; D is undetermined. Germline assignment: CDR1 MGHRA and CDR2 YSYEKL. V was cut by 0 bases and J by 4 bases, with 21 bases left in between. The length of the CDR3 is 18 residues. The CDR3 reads CASSQDLRVEGLFYGYTF. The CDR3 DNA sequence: TGCGCCAGCAGCCAAGATCTCCGAGTTGAGGGCCTCTTCTATGGCTACACCTTC.

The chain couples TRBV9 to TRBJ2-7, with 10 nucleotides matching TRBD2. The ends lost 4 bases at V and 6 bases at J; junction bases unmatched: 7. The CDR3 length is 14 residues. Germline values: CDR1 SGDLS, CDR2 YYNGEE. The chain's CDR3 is CASSPRTSGGEQYF. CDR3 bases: TGTGCCAGCAGCCCCCGGACTAGCGGTGGCGAGCAGTACTTC.

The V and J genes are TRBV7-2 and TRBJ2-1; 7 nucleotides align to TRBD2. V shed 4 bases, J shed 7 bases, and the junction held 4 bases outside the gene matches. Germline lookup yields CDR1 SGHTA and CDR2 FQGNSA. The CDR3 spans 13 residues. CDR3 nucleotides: TGTGCCAGCAGCTACCTGGGGGGGAATGAGCAGTTCTTC. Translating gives CASSYLGGNEQFF.

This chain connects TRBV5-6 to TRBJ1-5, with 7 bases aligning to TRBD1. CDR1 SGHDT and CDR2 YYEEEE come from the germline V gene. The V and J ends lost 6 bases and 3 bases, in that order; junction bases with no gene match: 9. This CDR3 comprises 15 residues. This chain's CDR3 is CASTKRDSFNQPQHF. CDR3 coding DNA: TGTGCCAGCACCAAACGGGACAGCTTCAATCAGCCCCAGCATTTT.

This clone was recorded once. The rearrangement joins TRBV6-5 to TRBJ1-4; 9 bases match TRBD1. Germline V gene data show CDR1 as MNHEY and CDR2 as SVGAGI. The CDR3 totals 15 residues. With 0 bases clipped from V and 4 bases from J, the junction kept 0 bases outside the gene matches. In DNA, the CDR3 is TGTGCCAGCAGTTACTCGACAGGGGGTAATGAAAAACTGTTTTTT. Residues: CASSYSTGGNEKLFF.

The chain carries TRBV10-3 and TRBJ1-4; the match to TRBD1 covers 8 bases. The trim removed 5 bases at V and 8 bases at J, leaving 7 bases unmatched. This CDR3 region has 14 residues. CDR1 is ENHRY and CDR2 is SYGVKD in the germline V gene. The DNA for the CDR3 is TGTGCCATCAGTACAGGACAGGGCGACGAAAAACTGTTTTTT. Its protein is CAISTGQGDEKLFF.

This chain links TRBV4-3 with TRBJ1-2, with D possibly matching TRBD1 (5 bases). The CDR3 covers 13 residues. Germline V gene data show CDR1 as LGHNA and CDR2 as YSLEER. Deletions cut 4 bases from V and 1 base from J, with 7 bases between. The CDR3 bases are TGCGCCAGCAGCCTGGACAATAACTATGGCTACACCTTC. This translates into CASSLDNNYGYTF.

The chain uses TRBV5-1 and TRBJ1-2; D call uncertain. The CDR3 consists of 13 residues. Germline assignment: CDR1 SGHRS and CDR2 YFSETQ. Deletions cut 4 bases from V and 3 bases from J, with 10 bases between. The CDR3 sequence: CASSLERDYGYTF. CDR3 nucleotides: TGCGCCAGCAGCCTAGAGCGGGACTATGGCTACACCTTC. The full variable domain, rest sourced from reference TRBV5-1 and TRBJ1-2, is KAGVTQTPRYLIKTRGQQVTLSCSPISGHRSVSWYQQTPGQGLQFLFEYFSETQRNKGNFPGRFSGRQFSNSRSEMNVSTLELGDSALYLCASSLERDYGYTFGSGTRLTVV.

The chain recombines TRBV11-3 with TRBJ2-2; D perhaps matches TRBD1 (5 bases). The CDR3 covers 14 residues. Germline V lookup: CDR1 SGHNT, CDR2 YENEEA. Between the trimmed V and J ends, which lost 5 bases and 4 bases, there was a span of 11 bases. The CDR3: CASSRLRGTGELFF. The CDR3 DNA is TGTGCCAGCAGCCGCTTAAGGGGCACCGGGGAGCTGTTTTTT. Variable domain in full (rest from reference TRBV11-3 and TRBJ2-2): EAGVVQSPRYKIIEKKQPVAFWCNPISGHNTLYWYLQNLGQGPELLIRYENEEAVDDSQLPKDRFSAERLKGVDSTLKIQPAELGDSAVYLCASSRLRGTGELFFGEGSRLTVL.

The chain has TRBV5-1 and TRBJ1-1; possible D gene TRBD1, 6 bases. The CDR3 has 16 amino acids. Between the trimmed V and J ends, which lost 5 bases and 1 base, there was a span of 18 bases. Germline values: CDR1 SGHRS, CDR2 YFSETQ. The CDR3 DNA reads TGCGCCAGCAGGGGGACAAGGGGGTACCCGAACACTGAAGCTTTCTTT. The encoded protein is CASRGTRGYPNTEAFF.

The CDR3 spells CASSLDGGPGEKLFF. CDR3 bases: TGTGCCAGCAGCTTAGACGGGGGGCCAGGTGAAAAACTGTTTTTT. The chain employs TRBV11-2 and TRBJ1-4; D perhaps matches TRBD1 (6 bases). The germline CDR1 and CDR2 sequences are SGHAT and FQNNGV. The CDR3 sequence is 15 residues long. V shed 0 bases and J shed 7 bases, with 12 bases lying between them.

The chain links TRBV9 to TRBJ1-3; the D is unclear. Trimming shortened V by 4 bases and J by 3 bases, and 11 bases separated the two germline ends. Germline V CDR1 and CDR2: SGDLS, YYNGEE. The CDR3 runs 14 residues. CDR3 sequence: CASSPQHLGNTIYF. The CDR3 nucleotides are TGTGCCAGCAGCCCCCAACACCTTGGAAACACCATATATTTT.

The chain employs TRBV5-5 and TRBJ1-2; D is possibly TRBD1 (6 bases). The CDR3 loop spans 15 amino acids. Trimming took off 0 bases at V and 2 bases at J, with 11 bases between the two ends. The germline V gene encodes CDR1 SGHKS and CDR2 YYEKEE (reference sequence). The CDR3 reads CASSLEPGGNYGYTF. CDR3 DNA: TGTGCCAGCAGCTTGGAGCCGGGGGGCAACTATGGCTACACCTTC.

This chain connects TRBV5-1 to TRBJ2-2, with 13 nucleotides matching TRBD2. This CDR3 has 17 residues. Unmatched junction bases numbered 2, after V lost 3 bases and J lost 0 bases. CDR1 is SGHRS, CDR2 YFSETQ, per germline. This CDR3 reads CASSSGTSGTNTGELFF. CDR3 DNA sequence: TGCGCCAGCAGCTCCGGGACTAGCGGGACGAACACCGGGGAGCTGTTTTTT.

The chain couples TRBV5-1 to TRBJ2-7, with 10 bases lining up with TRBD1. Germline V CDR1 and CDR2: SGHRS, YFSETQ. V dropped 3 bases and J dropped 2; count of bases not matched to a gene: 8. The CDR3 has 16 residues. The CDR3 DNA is TGCGCCAGCAGCTGGGCGACCGGGACAGGGGCCTACGAGCAGTACTTC. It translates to CASSWATGTGAYEQYF. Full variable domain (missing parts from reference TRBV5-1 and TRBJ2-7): KAGVTQTPRYLIKTRGQQVTLSCSPISGHRSVSWYQQTPGQGLQFLFEYFSETQRNKGNFPGRFSGRQFSNSRSEMNVSTLELGDSALYLCASSWATGTGAYEQYFGPGTRLTVT.

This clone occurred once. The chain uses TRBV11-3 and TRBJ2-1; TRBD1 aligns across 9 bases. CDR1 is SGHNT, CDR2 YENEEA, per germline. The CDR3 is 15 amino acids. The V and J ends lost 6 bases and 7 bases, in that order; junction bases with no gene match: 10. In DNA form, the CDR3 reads TGTGCCAGCAGTCCCCGGACAGGGGTGGGAAATGAGCAGTTCTTC. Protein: CASSPRTGVGNEQFF.

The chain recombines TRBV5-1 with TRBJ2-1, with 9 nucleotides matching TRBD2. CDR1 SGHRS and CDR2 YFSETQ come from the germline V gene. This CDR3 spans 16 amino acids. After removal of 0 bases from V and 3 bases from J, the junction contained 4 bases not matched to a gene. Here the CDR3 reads CASSLGASGVYNEQFF. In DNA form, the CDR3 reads TGCGCCAGCAGCTTGGGGGCTAGCGGGGTCTACAATGAGCAGTTCTTC. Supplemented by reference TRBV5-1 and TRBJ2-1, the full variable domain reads KAGVTQTPRYLIKTRGQQVTLSCSPISGHRSVSWYQQTPGQGLQFLFEYFSETQRNKGNFPGRFSGRQFSNSRSEMNVSTLELGDSALYLCASSLGASGVYNEQFFGPGTRLTVL.

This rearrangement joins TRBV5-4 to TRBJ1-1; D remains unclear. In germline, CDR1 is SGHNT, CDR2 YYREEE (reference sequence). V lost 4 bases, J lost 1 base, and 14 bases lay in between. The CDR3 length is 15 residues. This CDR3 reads CASSPERSSNTEAFF. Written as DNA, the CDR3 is TGTGCCAGCAGCCCCGAAAGGAGTTCGAACACTGAAGCTTTCTTT.

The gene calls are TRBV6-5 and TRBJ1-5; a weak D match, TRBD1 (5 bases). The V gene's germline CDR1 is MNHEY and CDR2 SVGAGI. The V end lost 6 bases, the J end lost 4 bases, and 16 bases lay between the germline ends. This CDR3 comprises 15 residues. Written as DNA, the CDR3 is TGTGCCAGCAGAGTGAAGGGGCCGTCGAATCAGCCCCAGCATTTT. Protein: CASRVKGPSNQPQHF.

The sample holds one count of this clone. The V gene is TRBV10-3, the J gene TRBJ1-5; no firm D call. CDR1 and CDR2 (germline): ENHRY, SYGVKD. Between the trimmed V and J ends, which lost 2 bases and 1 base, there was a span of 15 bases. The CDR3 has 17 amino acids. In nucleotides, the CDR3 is TGTGCCATCAGTGAGACCCCAGGTGGCCGAAGCAATCAGCCCCAGCATTTT. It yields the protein CAISETPGGRSNQPQHF.

The CDR3 here is CSAGETSYEQYF. As DNA, the CDR3 is TGCAGCGCCGGTGAGACATCCTACGAGCAGTACTTC. The chain combines TRBV29-1 with TRBJ2-7; no clear D. Trimming removed 7 bases at V and 1 base at J, with 11 bases between. CDR3 size: 12 residues. Germline values: CDR1 SQVTM, CDR2 ANQGSEA.

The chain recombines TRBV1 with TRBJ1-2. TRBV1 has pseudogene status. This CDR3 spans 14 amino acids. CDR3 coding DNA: TGCACCAGCAGCCAAGAGGGCCGAACGGGGGGCTACACCTTC. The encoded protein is CTSSQEGRTGGYTF.

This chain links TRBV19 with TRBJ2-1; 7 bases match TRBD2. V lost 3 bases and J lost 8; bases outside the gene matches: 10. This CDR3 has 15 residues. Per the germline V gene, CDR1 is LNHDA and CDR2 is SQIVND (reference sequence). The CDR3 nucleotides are TGTGCCAGTAGTATGGAGACTAGCAGGCACGATGAGCAGTTCTTC. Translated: CASSMETSRHDEQFF.

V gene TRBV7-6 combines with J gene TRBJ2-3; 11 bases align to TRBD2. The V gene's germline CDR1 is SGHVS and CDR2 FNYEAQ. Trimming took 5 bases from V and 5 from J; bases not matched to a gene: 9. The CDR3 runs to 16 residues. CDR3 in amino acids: CASSGSSGGLGDTQYF. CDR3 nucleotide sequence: TGTGCCAGCAGCGGGTCTAGCGGGGGGCTTGGAGATACGCAGTATTTT.

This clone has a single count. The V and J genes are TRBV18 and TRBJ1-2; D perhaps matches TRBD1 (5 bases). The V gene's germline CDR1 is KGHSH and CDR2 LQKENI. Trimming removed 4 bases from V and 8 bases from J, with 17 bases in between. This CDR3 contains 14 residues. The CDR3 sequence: CASSRGTDEAGYTF. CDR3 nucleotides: TGTGCCAGCTCACGCGGGACCGACGAGGCGGGCTACACCTTC.

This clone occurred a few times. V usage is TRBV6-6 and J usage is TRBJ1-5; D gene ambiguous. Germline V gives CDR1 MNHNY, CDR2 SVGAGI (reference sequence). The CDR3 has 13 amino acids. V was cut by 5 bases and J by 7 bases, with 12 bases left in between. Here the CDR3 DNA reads TGTGCCAGCAGTCCGGGGATCAGACAGCCCCAGCATTTT. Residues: CASSPGIRQPQHF.

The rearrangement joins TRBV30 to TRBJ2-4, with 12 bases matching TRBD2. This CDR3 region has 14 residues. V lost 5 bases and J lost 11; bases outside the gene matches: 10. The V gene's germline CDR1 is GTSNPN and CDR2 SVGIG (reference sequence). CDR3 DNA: TGTGCCTGGGGGGGACTAGCGGGTCCCTCAGTTCAGTACTTC. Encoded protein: CAWGGLAGPSVQYF.

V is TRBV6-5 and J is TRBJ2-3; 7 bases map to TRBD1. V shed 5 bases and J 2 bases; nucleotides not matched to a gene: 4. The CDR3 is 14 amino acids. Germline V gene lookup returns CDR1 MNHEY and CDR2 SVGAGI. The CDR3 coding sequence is TGTGCCAGCAGTCGACAGGGCGCCACAGATACGCAGTATTTT. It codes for CASSRQGATDTQYF.

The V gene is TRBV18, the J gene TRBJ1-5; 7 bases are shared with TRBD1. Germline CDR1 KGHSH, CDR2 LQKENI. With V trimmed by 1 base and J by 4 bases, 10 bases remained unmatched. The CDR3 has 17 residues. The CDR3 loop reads CASSPRTNRGTNQPQHF. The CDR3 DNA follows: TGTGCCAGCTCACCACGAACTAACAGGGGAACAAATCAGCCCCAGCATTTT.

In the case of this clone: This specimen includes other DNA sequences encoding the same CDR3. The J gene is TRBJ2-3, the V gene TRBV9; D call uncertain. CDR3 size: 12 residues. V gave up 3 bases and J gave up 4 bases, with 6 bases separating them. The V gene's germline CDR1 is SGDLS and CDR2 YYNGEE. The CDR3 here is CASSALSDTQYF. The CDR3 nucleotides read TGTGCCAGCAGCGCCCTTTCAGATACGCAGTATTTT. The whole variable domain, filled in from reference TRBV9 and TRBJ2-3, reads DSGVTQTPKHLITATGQRVTLRCSPRSGDLSVYWYQQSLDQGLQFLIQYYNGEERAKGNILERFSAQQFPDLHSELNLSSLELGDSALYFCASSALSDTQYFGPGTRLTVL.